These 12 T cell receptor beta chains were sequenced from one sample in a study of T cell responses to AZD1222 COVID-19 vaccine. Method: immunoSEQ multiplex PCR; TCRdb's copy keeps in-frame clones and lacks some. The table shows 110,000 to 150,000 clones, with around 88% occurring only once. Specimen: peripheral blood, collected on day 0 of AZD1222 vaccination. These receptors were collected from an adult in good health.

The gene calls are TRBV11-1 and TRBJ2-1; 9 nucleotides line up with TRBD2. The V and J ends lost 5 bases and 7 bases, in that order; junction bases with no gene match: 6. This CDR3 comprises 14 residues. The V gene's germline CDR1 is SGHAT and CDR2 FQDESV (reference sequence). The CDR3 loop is CASSLVSGRNEQFF. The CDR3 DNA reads TGTGCCAGCAGCCTCGTTAGCGGGAGAAATGAGCAGTTCTTC. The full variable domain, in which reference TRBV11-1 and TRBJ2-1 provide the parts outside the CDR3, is EAEVAQSPRYKITEKSQAVAFWCDPISGHATLYWYRQILGQGPELLVQFQDESVVDDSQLPKDRFSAERLKGVDSTLKIQPAELGDSAMYLCASSLVSGRNEQFFGPGTRLTVL.

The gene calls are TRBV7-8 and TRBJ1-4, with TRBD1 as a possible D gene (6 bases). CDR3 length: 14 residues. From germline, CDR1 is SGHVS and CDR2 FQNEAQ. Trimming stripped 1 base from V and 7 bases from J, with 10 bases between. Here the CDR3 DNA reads TGTGCCAGCAGCTTAGAGGGGGTGGGTGAAAAACTGTTTTTT. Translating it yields CASSLEGVGEKLFF.

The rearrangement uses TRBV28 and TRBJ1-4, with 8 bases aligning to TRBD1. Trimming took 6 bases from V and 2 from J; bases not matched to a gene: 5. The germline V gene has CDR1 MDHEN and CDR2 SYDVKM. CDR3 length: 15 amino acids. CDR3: CASRPQGGTNEKLFF. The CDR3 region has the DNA TGTGCCAGCAGGCCACAGGGGGGGACTAATGAAAAACTGTTTTTT.

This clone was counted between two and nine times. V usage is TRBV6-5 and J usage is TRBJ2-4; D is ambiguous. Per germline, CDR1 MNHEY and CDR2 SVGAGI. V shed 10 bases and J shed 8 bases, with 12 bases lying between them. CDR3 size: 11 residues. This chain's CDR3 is CAKSIGDIQYF. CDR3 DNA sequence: TGTGCCAAGAGTATCGGAGACATTCAGTACTTC.

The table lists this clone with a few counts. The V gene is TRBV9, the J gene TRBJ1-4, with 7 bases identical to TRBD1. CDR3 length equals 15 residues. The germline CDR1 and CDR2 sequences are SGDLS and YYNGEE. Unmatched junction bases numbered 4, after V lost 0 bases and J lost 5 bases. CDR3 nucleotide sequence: TGTGCCAGCAGCGTAGGAGACAGGGTGAATGAAAAACTGTTTTTT. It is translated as CASSVGDRVNEKLFF.

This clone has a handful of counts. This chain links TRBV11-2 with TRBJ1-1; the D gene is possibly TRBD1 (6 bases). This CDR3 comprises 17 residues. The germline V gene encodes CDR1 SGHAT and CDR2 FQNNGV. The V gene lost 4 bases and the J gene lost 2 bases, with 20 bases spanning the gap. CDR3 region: CASSSRRGAGPNTEAFF. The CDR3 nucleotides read TGTGCCAGCAGCTCTAGGCGGGGGGCGGGTCCCAACACTGAAGCTTTCTTT.

The CDR3 sequence is CASSLTLNQPQHF. In DNA, the CDR3 is TGTGCCAGCAGTTTAACCTTAAATCAGCCCCAGCATTTT. The V and J genes are TRBV12-3 or TRBV12-4 and TRBJ1-5; D unresolved. Trimming shortened V by 2 bases and J by 4 bases, and 6 bases separated the two germline ends. The CDR3 has 13 residues.

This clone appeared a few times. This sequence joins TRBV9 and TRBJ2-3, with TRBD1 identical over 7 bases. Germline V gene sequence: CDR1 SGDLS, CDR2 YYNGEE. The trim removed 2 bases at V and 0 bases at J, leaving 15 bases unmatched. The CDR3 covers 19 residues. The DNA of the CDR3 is TGTGCCAGCAGCGTCTATCTCGGTGGCGGACAGGCCAGCACAGATACGCAGTATTTT. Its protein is CASSVYLGGGQASTDTQYF.

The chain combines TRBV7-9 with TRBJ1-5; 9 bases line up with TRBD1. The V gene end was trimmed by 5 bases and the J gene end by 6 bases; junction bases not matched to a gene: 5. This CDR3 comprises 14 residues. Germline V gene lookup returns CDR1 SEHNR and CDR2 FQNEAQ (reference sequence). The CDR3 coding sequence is TGTGCCAGCAGCGGACAGGGGCAAACTCAGCCCCAGCATTTT. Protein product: CASSGQGQTQPQHF.

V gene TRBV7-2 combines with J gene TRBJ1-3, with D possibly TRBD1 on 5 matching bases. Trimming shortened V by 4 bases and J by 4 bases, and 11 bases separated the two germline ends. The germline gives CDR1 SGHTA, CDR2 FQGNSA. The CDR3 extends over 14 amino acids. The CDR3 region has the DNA TGTGCCAGCAGCTCCCCAGGGAAGGGAAACACCATATATTTT. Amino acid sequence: CASSSPGKGNTIYF.

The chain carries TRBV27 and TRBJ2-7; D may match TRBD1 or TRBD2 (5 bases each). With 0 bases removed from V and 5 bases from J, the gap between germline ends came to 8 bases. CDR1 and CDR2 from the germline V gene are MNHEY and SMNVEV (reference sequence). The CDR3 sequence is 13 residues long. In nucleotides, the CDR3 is TGTGCCAGCAGTTTATCGAGGGGAAACGAGCAGTACTTC. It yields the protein CASSLSRGNEQYF.

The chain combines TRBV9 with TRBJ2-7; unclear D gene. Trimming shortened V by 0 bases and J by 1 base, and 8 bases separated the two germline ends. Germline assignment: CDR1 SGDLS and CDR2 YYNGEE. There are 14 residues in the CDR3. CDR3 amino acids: CASSVDPDSYEQYF. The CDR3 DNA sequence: TGTGCCAGCAGCGTAGACCCGGATTCCTACGAGCAGTACTTC.